The 18 T cell receptor beta chains presented below share a single source sample, sequenced in a study of blood T cell repertoires in COVID-19. The data were produced by immunoSEQ multiplex PCR, yet TCRdb's version contains in-frame clones alone and is incomplete. The table records about 180,000 clones, about 80% of them present only once. Sequencing was carried out using PBMCs or T cells enriched from blood (not recorded which). The receptor set was obtained from a man aged 55 to 69 who had been exposed to COVID-19.

The gene calls are TRBV6-2 or TRBV6-3 and TRBJ1-2; D gene ambiguous. The length of the CDR3 is 14 residues. The V and J ends lost 2 bases and 7 bases respectively, with 14 bases between them. Germline CDR1 reads MNHEY; CDR2 reads SVGEGT. The CDR3 DNA is TGTGCCAGCAGTTACCCGGGATCCCTGCGTGGCTACACCTTC. The encoded protein is CASSYPGSLRGYTF.

This rearrangement joins TRBV10-3 to TRBJ2-1; no definite D call. V was cut by 4 bases and J by 5 bases, with 9 bases left in between. Germline CDR1 and CDR2: ENHRY and SYGVKD. CDR3 length equals 13 residues. The CDR3 reads CAISARMDNEQFF. The DNA for the CDR3 is TGTGCCATCAGTGCGAGGATGGACAATGAGCAGTTCTTC.

V usage is TRBV19 and J usage is TRBJ2-7; tentatively, D is TRBD2 (7 bases). V was pared by 4 bases and J by 1 base, with 14 bases between. Germline V lookup: CDR1 LNHDA, CDR2 SQIVND (reference sequence). The CDR3 contains 15 residues. CDR3 sequence reads: CASSTTGRGSYEQYF. CDR3 coding DNA: TGTGCCAGTAGTACTACAGGGAGGGGATCCTACGAGCAGTACTTC. Looking up the rest from reference TRBV19 and TRBJ2-7 gives the full variable domain: DGGITQSPKYLFRKEGQNVTLSCEQNLNHDAMYWYRQDPGQGLRLIYYSQIVNDFQKGDIAEGYSVSREKKESFPLTVTSAQKNPTAFYLCASSTTGRGSYEQYFGPGTRLTVT.

V is TRBV6-2 or TRBV6-3 and J is TRBJ2-7, with D tentatively TRBD2 (6 bases). Germline lookup yields CDR1 MNHEY and CDR2 SVGEGT. Trimming removed 5 bases from V and 3 bases from J, with 17 bases in between. The CDR3 covers 15 residues. The CDR3 DNA sequence: TGTGCCAGCAGTCCCATAGCGGACGGGGTCTACGAGCAGTACTTC. It is translated as CASSPIADGVYEQYF.

The count of this clone is one. The chain carries TRBV5-4 and TRBJ2-6, with a possible D match to TRBD2 (5 bases). Germline assignment: CDR1 SGHNT and CDR2 YYREEE (reference sequence). The CDR3 has 15 residues. V was trimmed by 0 bases and J by 2 bases, leaving 6 bases between them. The CDR3 nucleotides read TGTGCCAGCAGCTTGGCCGGGGCTGGGGCCAACGTCCTGACTTTC. Residues: CASSLAGAGANVLTF.

The CDR3 bases are TGTGCCTGGCGAAGGGGAGGAAACACCATATATTTT. Its translation: CAWRRGGNTIYF. J is TRBJ1-3 and V is TRBV30; possible D gene TRBD1, 5 bases. The germline gives CDR1 GTSNPN, CDR2 SVGIG (reference sequence). The V end was cut by 5 bases, the J end by 4 bases, with 9 bases between. CDR3 length: 12 amino acids.

This clone was detected only a few times. The chain uses TRBV25-1 and TRBJ2-5, with a possible D match to TRBD2 (6 bases). The V end lost 3 bases, the J end lost 4 bases, and 18 bases lay between the germline ends. CDR3 length: 16 amino acids. Germline V gene lookup returns CDR1 MGHDK and CDR2 SYGVNS. The CDR3 reads CASSDSDQRVRETQYF. Here the CDR3 DNA reads TGTGCCAGCAGTGACAGCGATCAGCGGGTGAGAGAGACCCAGTACTTC. The full variable domain, with the rest looked up from reference TRBV25-1 and TRBJ2-5, is EADIYQTPRYLVIGTGKKITLECSQTMGHDKMYWYQQDPGMELHLIHYSYGVNSTEKGDLSSESTVSRIRTEHFPLTLESARPSHTSQYLCASSDSDQRVRETQYFGPGTRLLVL.

This clone has just one count. The rearrangement uses TRBV7-2 and TRBJ1-2, with D maybe TRBD1 (5 bases). The CDR3 has 14 residues. The germline V gene has CDR1 SGHTA and CDR2 FQGNSA. Trimming cost V 3 bases and J 0 bases, with 8 bases left between them. CDR3 DNA: TGTGCCAGCAGCTTGGGGGGGGCTAACTATGGCTACACCTTC. It translates to CASSLGGANYGYTF.

This rearrangement joins TRBV12-3 or TRBV12-4 to TRBJ2-2; D not certain. Trimming cost V 6 bases and J 4 bases, with 9 bases left between them. This CDR3 contains 13 residues. The CDR3 DNA reads as TGTGCCAGCAGCTGGGCTGGCACCGGGGAGCTGTTTTTT. This sequence encodes CASSWAGTGELFF.

This chain uses TRBV30 with TRBJ1-5, with TRBD1 as a possible D gene (5 bases). This CDR3 is 15 amino acids long. V was pared by 3 bases and J by 2 bases, with 14 bases between. The germline CDR1 and CDR2 sequences are GTSNPN and SVGIG (reference sequence). DNA of the CDR3: TGTGCCTGGAGCCTGGATGGACACGGCAATCAGCCCCAGCATTTT. Translated, it gives CAWSLDGHGNQPQHF.

The J gene is TRBJ1-5, the V gene TRBV19; D is perhaps TRBD1 (6 bases). Trimming took 1 base from V and 0 from J, leaving 13 bases between them. Germline values: CDR1 LNHDA, CDR2 SQIVND (reference sequence). This CDR3 is built from 17 residues. The chain's CDR3 is CASSIAGTTYSNQPQHF. DNA for the CDR3: TGTGCCAGTAGTATAGCGGGGACAACCTATAGCAATCAGCCCCAGCATTTT.

In its sample, this clone was seen a few times. V is TRBV9 and J is TRBJ1-2; 7 positions agree with TRBD1. This CDR3 region has 22 residues. Trimming removed 3 bases from V and 4 bases from J; junction bases left unmatched: 30. In germline, CDR1 is SGDLS, CDR2 YYNGEE. In DNA, the CDR3 is TGTGCCAGCAGCGGTCACGGGGACAGTTCATCTAACGGACCCCCTCACGTCTATGGCTACACCTTC. Its translation is CASSGHGDSSSNGPPHVYGYTF.

This clone appeared a single time. The chain is built from TRBV9 and TRBJ2-3, with TRBD1 matching over 9 bases. The CDR3 spans 16 residues. V lost 4 bases and J lost 0; bases outside the gene matches: 6. Germline V gene lookup returns CDR1 SGDLS and CDR2 YYNGEE. In DNA form, the CDR3 reads TGTGCCAGCAGCTTGGGGACAGGGTCTAGCACAGATACGCAGTATTTT. As protein: CASSLGTGSSTDTQYF.

The chain joins TRBV11-2 to TRBJ2-1, with 7 bases matching TRBD1. Germline assignment: CDR1 SGHAT and CDR2 FQNNGV. CDR3 length equals 14 residues. The trim removed 5 bases at V and 6 bases at J, leaving 7 bases unmatched. The CDR3 sequence: CASSADRVGNEQFF. In DNA, the CDR3 is TGTGCCAGCAGCGCAGACAGGGTGGGCAATGAGCAGTTCTTC.

The gene calls are TRBV2 and TRBJ2-2, with TRBD2 identical over 8 bases. J was trimmed by 1 base and V by 7 bases; bases with no gene match: 2. The CDR3 runs to 14 residues. Germline CDR1 reads SNHLY; CDR2 reads FYNNEI. CDR3 DNA: TGTGCCAGCAACAGCGGGGGGAACACCGGGGAGCTGTTTTTT. Its protein product is CASNSGGNTGELFF.

The chain carries TRBV3-1 (or the pseudogene TRBV3-2) and TRBJ2-3; TRBD2 matches at 7 bases. The germline V gene encodes CDR1 LGHDT and CDR2 YNNKEL (reference sequence). V gave up 0 bases and J gave up 5 bases; unmatched junction bases: 20. This CDR3 is built from 20 residues. For the CDR3, the DNA is TGTGCCAGCAGCCAAGATAGGAATTGGACGGGAGGTACTTTTAAAGATACGCAGTATTTT. Residues: CASSQDRNWTGGTFKDTQYF.

This clone was picked up one time. For the CDR3, the DNA is TGTGCCAGCAGCGTAGGTTTAGCGGAGGTCACAGATACGCAGTATTTT. The encoded protein is CASSVGLAEVTDTQYF. The V and J genes are TRBV9 and TRBJ2-3; D perhaps matches TRBD2 (6 bases). Germline V gene data show CDR1 as SGDLS and CDR2 as YYNGEE. CDR3 length: 16 amino acids. Between the trimmed V and J ends, which lost 0 bases and 2 bases, there was a span of 13 bases.

The chain carries TRBV19 and TRBJ1-4, with a possible D match to TRBD1 (6 bases). This CDR3 spans 16 amino acids. V lost 3 bases and J 0 bases, leaving 11 bases between the germline ends. The V gene's germline CDR1 is LNHDA and CDR2 SQIVND (reference sequence). DNA for the CDR3: TGTGCCAGTAGTATGTATGGGGGCGCAACTAATGAAAAACTGTTTTTT. Translation: CASSMYGGATNEKLFF.